This is a list of T cell receptor beta chains from one sample in a study of technical replicates of blood from several donors. Using immunoSEQ multiplex PCR, the repertoire was profiled, and TCRdb retains in-frame clones only, with some absent. The repertoire holds 70,000 to 90,000 clones, approximately 90% seen once, with around 0.25% in the top ten. The specimen was T cells isolated from PBMCs. The source is a human donor in good health. The CDR3 runs from the conserved cysteine through the conserved F or W. Each record gives: CDR3 protein, CDR3 DNA, V gene, D gene, CDR3 length, clone size, J gene. The D gene is left open where the match is weak. Clone size is not always given. Where it is, it says once, few, many or a class for expanded clones.

CASSRGQFGNQPQHF TGCGCCAGCAGCCGCGGACAGTTCGGCAATCAGCCCCAGCATTTT TRBV4-1 - 15 - TRBJ1-5
CASSVDSGRPTNEQFF TGTGCCAGCAGCGTAGATAGCGGGAGACCCACGAATGAGCAGTTCTTC TRBV9 TRBD2 16 - TRBJ2-1
CASSFQGAHTEAFF TGTGCCAGCAGCTTTCAGGGGGCGCACACTGAAGCTTTCTTT TRBV5-4 TRBD1 14 - TRBJ1-1
CAISEGSEGVGKAFF TGTGCCATCAGTGAAGGGTCAGAAGGGGTCGGTAAAGCTTTCTTT TRBV10-3 - 15 once TRBJ1-1
CATTQPSFGELFF TGTGCCACCACACAACCTAGTTTCGGGGAGCTGTTTTTT TRBV6-1 - 13 - TRBJ2-2
CASILGVTGKLNNEQFF TGTGCCAGCATTCTCGGGGTCACAGGGAAGTTGAACAATGAGCAGTTCTTC TRBV11-2 - 17 once TRBJ2-1
CASSFRDRRVVQPTRVYGYTF TGTGCCAGCAGCTTCCGGGACAGGCGCGTAGTACAACCGACTCGCGTCTATGGCTACACCTTC TRBV21-1 - 21 once TRBJ1-2
CASSGRGRGDSGANVLTF TGTGCCAGCAGTGGTCGGGGCAGGGGAGACTCTGGGGCCAACGTCCTGACTTTC TRBV6-1 - 18 - TRBJ2-6
CASSPRGTRQAGAFF TGTGCCAGCAGCCCCAGGGGGACCCGACAGGCAGGAGCTTTCTTT TRBV2 TRBD1 15 few TRBJ1-1
CASSSTSPFYEQYF TGTGCCAGCAGCTCTACCTCGCCTTTCTACGAGCAGTACTTC TRBV7-9 - 14 - TRBJ2-7
CASSLGDIMNTEAFF TGCGCCAGCAGCTTGGGTGACATAATGAACACTGAAGCTTTCTTT TRBV5-1 - 15 - TRBJ1-1
CASSLGKGGNSPLHF TGTGCCAGCAGCTTAGGTAAAGGGGGCAATTCACCCCTCCACTTT TRBV7-9 TRBD1 15 - TRBJ1-6
CASSYHRNQPQHF TGTGCCAGCAGCTACCACAGGAATCAGCCCCAGCATTTT TRBV7-8 - 13 - TRBJ1-5
CASSSEVQETQYF TGTGCCAGCAGCTCGGAGGTCCAAGAGACCCAGTACTTC TRBV5-8 - 13 - TRBJ2-5
CASSLAVGTSYSGANVLTF TGTGCCAGCAGCTTAGCAGTAGGGACTAGCTACTCTGGGGCCAACGTCCTGACTTTC TRBV7-9 TRBD2 19 - TRBJ2-6
CASSQGLAGEADTQYF TGCGCCAGCAGCCAGGGACTAGCGGGGGAGGCAGATACGCAGTATTTT TRBV5-1 TRBD2 16 - TRBJ2-3
CASSIQGQVNQPQHF TGTGCCAGTAGCATTCAGGGACAGGTTAATCAGCCCCAGCATTTT TRBV19 TRBD1 15 - TRBJ1-5
CASSVGTGTGYSGNTIYF TGTGCCAGCAGCGTAGGCACCGGGACAGGGTACTCTGGAAACACCATATATTTT TRBV9 TRBD1 18 - TRBJ1-3
CASSIRHPPNYGYTF TGTGCCAGTAGTATCCGACACCCCCCTAACTATGGCTACACCTTC TRBV19 - 15 - TRBJ1-2
CASSDGTDYGYTF TGTGCCAGCAGTGACGGGACAGACTATGGCTACACCTTC TRBV6-6 TRBD1 13 - TRBJ1-2
CASSLDRGNTEAFF TGCGCCAGCAGCTTGGACAGGGGGAACACTGAAGCTTTCTTT TRBV5-1 TRBD1 14 - TRBJ1-1
CASGQGASGNTIYF TGTGCCAGCGGACAGGGGGCCTCTGGAAACACCATATATTTT TRBV5-5 TRBD1 14 - TRBJ1-3
CASSLEGRAPNNEQFF TGTGCCAGCAGCTTAGAAGGCAGGGCGCCCAACAATGAGCAGTTCTTC TRBV7-9 - 16 - TRBJ2-1
CASSLNGQGEFF TGCGCCAGCAGCTTGAACGGCCAGGGTGAGTTTTTT TRBV5-1 - 12 - TRBJ1-1
CASSQKPLSGSSYNEQFF TGTGCCAGCAGCCAGAAACCACTAAGCGGGAGCTCCTACAATGAGCAGTTCTTC TRBV4-2 TRBD2 18 - TRBJ2-1
CASSPRVPGELFF TGTGCCAGCAGTCCCCGGGTTCCCGGGGAGCTGTTTTTT TRBV27 - 13 - TRBJ2-2
CASSRQGVEKLFF TGTGCCAGCAGTCGACAGGGTGTTGAAAAACTGTTTTTT TRBV28 TRBD1 13 - TRBJ1-4